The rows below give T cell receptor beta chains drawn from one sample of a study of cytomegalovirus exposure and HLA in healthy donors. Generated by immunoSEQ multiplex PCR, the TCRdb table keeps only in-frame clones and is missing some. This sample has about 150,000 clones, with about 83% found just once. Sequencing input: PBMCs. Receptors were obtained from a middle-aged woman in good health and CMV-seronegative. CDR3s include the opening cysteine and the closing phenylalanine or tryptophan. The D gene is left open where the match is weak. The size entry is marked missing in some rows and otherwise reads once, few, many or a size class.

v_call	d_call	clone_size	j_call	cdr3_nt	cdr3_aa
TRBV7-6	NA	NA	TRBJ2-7	TGTGCCAGCAGCCAAACTCTGGGGGGAGCCTACGAGCAGTACTTC	CASSQTLGGAYEQYF
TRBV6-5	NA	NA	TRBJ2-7	TGTGCCAGCAGTTACCTTTACGAGCAGTACTTC	CASSYLYEQYF
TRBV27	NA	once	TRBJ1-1	TGTGCCAGCAAAGAAGGGGGAAGACGGGCTTTCTTT	CASKEGGRRAFF
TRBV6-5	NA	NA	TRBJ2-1	TGTGCCAGCAGACAGATTTTACATAATTACAATGAGCAGTTCTTC	CASRQILHNYNEQFF
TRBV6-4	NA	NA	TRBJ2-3	TGTGCCAGCAGTGGACAGGACGGCACAGATACGCAGTATTTT	CASSGQDGTDTQYF
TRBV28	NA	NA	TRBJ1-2	TGTGCCAGCAGTCTTGAGGGCCCGTATGGCTACACCTTC	CASSLEGPYGYTF
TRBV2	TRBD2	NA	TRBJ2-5	TGTGCCGTGACCCTATGGCGGGAGGTTCAGGTGACCCAGTACTTC	CAVTLWREVQVTQYF
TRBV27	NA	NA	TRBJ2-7	TGTGCCAGCAGTTTATTAGGGGCGCCTAACTACGAGCAGTACTTC	CASSLLGAPNYEQYF
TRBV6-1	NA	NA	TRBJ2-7	TGTGCCAGCAGTGAACCCTTACAGGCATCCTACGAGCAGTACTTC	CASSEPLQASYEQYF
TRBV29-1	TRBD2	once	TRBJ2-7	TGCAGCGTTGGGACTAGCGGGGGGGCCTTCGACGAGCAGTACTTC	CSVGTSGGAFDEQYF
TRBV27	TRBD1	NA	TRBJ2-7	TGTGCCAGCAGTTCCGATCCCTGGCAGGGGGCCTACGAGCAGTACTTC	CASSSDPWQGAYEQYF
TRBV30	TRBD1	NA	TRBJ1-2	TGTGCCTGGAGTGTACCAGGGGGAGGCTATGGCTACACCTTC	CAWSVPGGGYGYTF
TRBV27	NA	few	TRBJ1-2	TGTGCCAGCAGTTTTGGGCAGGGGTCTGGCTACACCTTC	CASSFGQGSGYTF
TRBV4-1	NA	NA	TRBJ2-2	TGCGCCAGCAGCCAAGCGGGGTCTTACACCGGGGAGCTGTTTTTT	CASSQAGSYTGELFF
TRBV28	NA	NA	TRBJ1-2	TGTGCCAGCAGTCCGCGGGGGGGGTCCCTAAGAAACTATGGCTACACCTTC	CASSPRGGSLRNYGYTF
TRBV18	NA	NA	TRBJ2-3	TGTGCCAGCTCACGCCAGCCACTAGGTGATACGCAGTATTTT	CASSRQPLGDTQYF
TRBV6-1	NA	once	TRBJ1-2	TGTGCCAGCCTCCGTAGGGAGGGACCAAATGGCTACACCTTC	CASLRREGPNGYTF
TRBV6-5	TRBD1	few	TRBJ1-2	TGTGCCAGCAGTTCCCGACCCGGGACAGGGGACCCAGGCTACACCTTC	CASSSRPGTGDPGYTF
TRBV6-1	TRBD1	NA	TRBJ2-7	TGTGCCAGCAGTTCTAGGACAGGGGGCAGAGAGCAGTACTTC	CASSSRTGGREQYF
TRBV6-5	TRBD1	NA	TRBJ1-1	TGTGCCAGCCACGGGGGACAGGGTAGGACTGAAGCTTTCTTT	CASHGGQGRTEAFF
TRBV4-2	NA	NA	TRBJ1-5	TGTGCCAGCAGCCAAGATAGAGTCAGCAATCAGCCCCAGCATTTT	CASSQDRVSNQPQHF
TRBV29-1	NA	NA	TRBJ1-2	TGCAGCGTTGACCTCAACTATGGCTACACCTTC	CSVDLNYGYTF
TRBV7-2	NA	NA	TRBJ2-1	TGTGCCAGCAGCTTAGAGAGATTCAATGAGCAGTTCTTC	CASSLERFNEQFF
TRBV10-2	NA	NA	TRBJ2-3	TGCGCCAGCAGTGAGTCAAGAGCGGACCGCCAATACCTCACAGATACGCAGTATTTT	CASSESRADRQYLTDTQYF
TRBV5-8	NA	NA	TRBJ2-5	TGTGCCAGCAGCTTGGGGGCAGGCCAAGAGACCCAGTACTTC	CASSLGAGQETQYF
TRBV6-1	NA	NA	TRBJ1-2	TGTGCCAGCAGTGAATGGTACAACAACTATGGCTACACCTTC	CASSEWYNNYGYTF
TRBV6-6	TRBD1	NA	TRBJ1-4	TGTGCCAGCAGACCCGGGACAGGGGGGGAAAAACTGTTTTTT	CASRPGTGGEKLFF
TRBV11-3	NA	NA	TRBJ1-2	TGTGCCAGCAGCACCCGGGTCGGTACTGGCTACACCTTC	CASSTRVGTGYTF
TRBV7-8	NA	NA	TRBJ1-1	TGTGCCAGCAGCCCCGGGGGTGGTGGGAACACTGAAGCTTTCTTT	CASSPGGGGNTEAFF
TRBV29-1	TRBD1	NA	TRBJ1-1	TGCAGCGTCCCCCCTACCAGGGGGCAAAGGGGAGAAGCTTTCTTT	CSVPPTRGQRGEAFF
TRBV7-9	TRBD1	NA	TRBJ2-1	TGTGCCAGCAGTCACCCCCGGACAGGGGATTACAATGAGCAGTTCTTC	CASSHPRTGDYNEQFF
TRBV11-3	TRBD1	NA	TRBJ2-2	TGTGCCAGCAGCCTATTACCGGGACAGGGAATCGCCGGGGAGCTGTTTTTT	CASSLLPGQGIAGELFF
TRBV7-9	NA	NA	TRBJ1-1	TGTGCCAGCAGCTTAGGGGAGGCCCCGAACACTGAAGCTTTCTTT	CASSLGEAPNTEAFF
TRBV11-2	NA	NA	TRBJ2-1	TGTGCCAGCACCGGGGAAGGGTATGAGCAGTTCTTC	CASTGEGYEQFF
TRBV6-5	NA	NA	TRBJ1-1	TGTGCCAGCAGTCCTCGTTCTTTGTCTGAAGCTTTCTTT	CASSPRSLSEAFF
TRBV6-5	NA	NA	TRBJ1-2	TGTGCCAGCAGTTACTCCCCCGTTGGGGCCTATGGCTACACCTTC	CASSYSPVGAYGYTF
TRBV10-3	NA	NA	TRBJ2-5	TGTGCCATCAGTGCCCAGTCAGAAGAGACCCAGTACTTC	CAISAQSEETQYF
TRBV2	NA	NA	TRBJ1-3	TGTGCCAGCAGGGCAGTTTCCTCTGGAAACACCATATATTTT	CASRAVSSGNTIYF
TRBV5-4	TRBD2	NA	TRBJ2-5	TGTGCCAGCAGCCCCGGGACTAGCCAAGAGACCCAGTACTTC	CASSPGTSQETQYF
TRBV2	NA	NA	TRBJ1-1	TGTGCCAGCAGTCCAGGGGCGATTCAGGTCCCCACTGAAGCTTTCTTT	CASSPGAIQVPTEAFF
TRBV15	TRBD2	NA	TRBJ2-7	TGTGCCACCAGCTCATCATCTAGCCGGGGGGGGGCCTACGAGCAGTACTTC	CATSSSSSRGGAYEQYF
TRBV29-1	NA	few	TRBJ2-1	TGCAGCGGGAGTTACAATGAGCAGTTCTTC	CSGSYNEQFF
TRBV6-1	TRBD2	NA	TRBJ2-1	TGTGCCAGCGACACTAGCGGGGGGGCCAGTGAGCAGTTCTTC	CASDTSGGASEQFF
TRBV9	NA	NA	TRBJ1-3	TGTGCCAGCAGCGTAACAGGGCACTCTTCTGGAAACACCATATATTTT	CASSVTGHSSGNTIYF
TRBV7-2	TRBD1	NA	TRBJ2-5	TGTGCCAGCAGCATCCGGACAGGGGAACAAGAGACCCAGTACTTC	CASSIRTGEQETQYF